Shown below are 27 T cell receptor beta chains from a single sample sequenced in a study of early T cells in non-severe SARS-CoV-2 infection. In TCRdb, the 5' RACE reads were re-called with MiXCR into one record per CDR3 protein. The table shows approximately 90,000 distinct CDR3 sequences, with approximately 17% occurring only once. Sequencing used whole blood, obtained at baseline. All receptors come from an adult who was a healthcare worker with PCR-confirmed SARS-CoV-2 infection or an uninfected control (not recorded which).

This clonotype was counted a few times. Because the CDR3's place on the DNA is in doubt, the DNA is left out and the CDR3 is given as listed by TCRdb. The rearrangement links TRBV21-1 to TRBJ1-5. TRBV21-1 is listed as a pseudogene. A total of 15 residues make up the CDR3, ends included. Here the CDR3 reads CASSKRGWALGTQHF.

Here the CDR3 DNA reads TGCAGCGTTGGGACTAGCGCGTCAGATACGCAGTATTTT. Amino acid sequence: CSVGTSASDTQYF. V and J are TRBV29-1 and TRBJ2-3, with 9 bases identical to TRBD2. Germline trimming cut 4 bases from V and 4 bases from J; bases unmatched to any gene: 3. The germline V gene has CDR1 SQVTM and CDR2 ANQGSEA. The CDR3 sequence is 13 residues long.

The J gene is TRBJ2-1, the V gene TRBV28, with a weak D call TRBD2 (5 bases). This CDR3 has 13 amino acids. The germline V and J ends were trimmed by 3 bases and 8 bases, with 11 bases remaining between them. Germline V gene sequence: CDR1 MDHEN, CDR2 SYDVKM. In nucleotides, the CDR3 is TGTGCCAGCAGTTTTCCGGAGGTCGATGAGCAGTTCTTC. Protein sequence: CASSFPEVDEQFF.

V and J are TRBV20-1 and TRBJ2-5, with D perhaps being TRBD1 or TRBD2 (5 bases each). Deletions cut 6 bases from V and 5 bases from J, with 16 bases between. The CDR3 sequence is 13 residues long. Germline lookup yields CDR1 DFQATT and CDR2 SNEGSKA (reference sequence). The CDR3 loop is CSALTEGRETQYF. CDR3 nucleotide sequence: TGCAGTGCCTTAACAGAGGGACGCGAGACCCAGTACTTC.

This clonotype has just a few counts. The rearrangement uses TRBV7-2 and TRBJ1-1, with D possibly TRBD1 on 5 matching bases. The CDR3 has 14 amino acids. Germline lookup yields CDR1 SGHTA and CDR2 FQGNSA. V was pared by 4 bases and J by 5 bases, with 14 bases between. CDR3 loop: CASSSGTRGTEAFF. CDR3 nucleotides: TGTGCCAGCAGCTCCGGGACCCGAGGGACTGAAGCTTTCTTT.

This clonotype was seen repeatedly, ten times or more. The V and J genes are TRBV12-3 or TRBV12-4 and TRBJ1-3; D is undetermined. V lost 9 bases, J lost 7 bases, and 1 base lay in between. This CDR3 is 8 amino acids long. The chain's CDR3 is CARNTIYF. The CDR3 bases are TGTGCCAGGAACACCATATATTTT.

V and J are TRBV6-5 and TRBJ2-2, with D uncertain. In germline, CDR1 is MNHEY, CDR2 SVGAGI. Trimming cost V 2 bases and J 0 bases, with 10 bases left between them. This CDR3 has 16 amino acids. In DNA, the CDR3 is TGTGCCAGCAGTTACGCGACTCCTGCGAACACCGGGGAGCTGTTTTTT. It is translated as CASSYATPANTGELFF.

This clonotype was observed a handful of times. V gene TRBV9 combines with J gene TRBJ2-7; TRBD2 matches at 12 bases. Trimming cost V 4 bases and J 4 bases; bases outside gene matches: 6. Germline V lookup: CDR1 SGDLS, CDR2 YYNGEE. This CDR3 has 15 residues. Written as DNA, the CDR3 is TGTGCCAGCAGCCCGGCCGGGACTAGCGGGTACGAGCAGTACTTC. Its translation: CASSPAGTSGYEQYF. Supplemented by reference TRBV9 and TRBJ2-7, the full variable domain reads DSGVTQTPKHLITATGQRVTLRCSPRSGDLSVYWYQQSLDQGLQFLIQYYNGEERAKGNILERFSAQQFPDLHSELNLSSLELGDSALYFCASSPAGTSGYEQYFGPGTRLTVT.

This clonotype is labeled as medium-sized. The rearrangement links TRBV7-2 to TRBJ2-5; no firm D call. CDR1 is SGHTA, CDR2 FQGNSA, per germline. V gave up 0 bases and J gave up 4 bases, with 3 bases separating them. The CDR3 contains 12 residues. Here the CDR3 reads CASSLAGETQYF. CDR3 nucleotide sequence: TGTGCCAGCAGCTTAGCGGGAGAGACCCAGTACTTC.

This clonotype was picked up one time. This sequence joins TRBV5-1 and TRBJ2-3; D gene unclear. The CDR3 is 12 residues long. Germline V lookup: CDR1 SGHRS, CDR2 YFSETQ. V lost 2 bases to trimming and J lost 2 bases, with 3 bases between them. DNA of the CDR3: TGCGCCAGCAGCTTCAACACAGATACGCAGTATTTT. Translating it yields CASSFNTDTQYF.

This clonotype showed up just a few times. The chain joins TRBV15 to TRBJ2-7; D not certain. Per the germline V gene, CDR1 is LNHNV and CDR2 is YYDKDF (reference sequence). This CDR3 comprises 13 residues. V shed 0 bases and J shed 4 bases, with 7 bases lying between them. The CDR3 is CATSRDSGYEQYF. The CDR3 DNA reads TGTGCCACCAGCAGAGATTCTGGGTACGAGCAGTACTTC.

The chain couples TRBV5-1 to TRBJ2-7; D may be TRBD2 (6 bases). This CDR3 is built from 15 residues. CDR1 is SGHRS, CDR2 YFSETQ, per germline. V lost 4 bases and J lost 6, with 20 bases in between. CDR3 coding DNA: TGCGCCAGCAGCCACGCCGGGACTCAGGGCGGCGAGCAGTACTTC. It translates to CASSHAGTQGGEQYF.

This clonotype was detected a few times. V is TRBV10-3 and J is TRBJ1-1; D unresolved. Germline V lookup: CDR1 ENHRY, CDR2 SYGVKD. The CDR3 runs 13 residues. Between the trimmed V and J ends, which lost 6 bases and 1 base, there was a span of 9 bases. The CDR3 sequence: CAIRLGANTEAFF. In nucleotides, the CDR3 is TGTGCCATCAGGCTCGGAGCGAACACTGAAGCTTTCTTT.

CDR3 in amino acids: CASTLGVTGELFF. CDR3 DNA sequence: TGTGCCAGCACCTTAGGGGTTACCGGGGAGCTGTTTTTT. This sequence joins TRBV12-3 or TRBV12-4 and TRBJ2-2, with D maybe TRBD1 (5 bases). This CDR3 spans 13 amino acids. Between the trimmed V and J ends, which lost 7 bases and 5 bases, there was a span of 11 bases.

In its sample, this clonotype was seen a few times. The chain couples TRBV18 to TRBJ1-2, with 7 bases identical to TRBD1. Per the germline V gene, CDR1 is KGHSH and CDR2 is LQKENI. The CDR3 length is 15 residues. The V gene end was trimmed by 2 bases and the J gene end by 3 bases; junction bases not matched to a gene: 6. CDR3 residues: CASSPVGQPYYGYTF. CDR3 in DNA: TGTGCCAGCTCACCAGTGGGACAGCCATACTATGGCTACACCTTC.

This clonotype was picked up a small number of times. In DNA, the CDR3 is TGTGCCAGCGCACGGAGGGTCACCTACGAGCAGTACTTC. It encodes CASARRVTYEQYF. This rearrangement joins TRBV27 to TRBJ2-7; a possible D gene is TRBD2 (6 bases). The V end lost 8 bases, the J end lost 2 bases, and 13 bases lay between the germline ends. The CDR3 runs 13 residues. CDR1 MNHEY and CDR2 SMNVEV come from the germline V gene (reference sequence).

This clonotype was recorded at least ten times. The chain couples TRBV5-1 to TRBJ2-2; no clear D. V shed 2 bases and J shed 7 bases, with 12 bases lying between them. This CDR3 comprises 14 residues. Germline CDR1 reads SGHRS; CDR2 reads YFSETQ. The CDR3 region is CASSLREYSGELFF. For the CDR3, the DNA is TGCGCCAGCAGCTTAAGGGAATACAGCGGGGAGCTGTTTTTT. Complete variable domain (other parts from reference TRBV5-1 and TRBJ2-2): KAGVTQTPRYLIKTRGQQVTLSCSPISGHRSVSWYQQTPGQGLQFLFEYFSETQRNKGNFPGRFSGRQFSNSRSEMNVSTLELGDSALYLCASSLREYSGELFFGEGSRLTVL.

Here the CDR3 reads CATSDGETQYF. The CDR3 nucleotides read TGTGCCACCAGTGATGGGGAGACCCAGTACTTC. V gene TRBV24-1 combines with J gene TRBJ2-5, with D unclear. Germline assignment: CDR1 KGHDR and CDR2 SFDVKD. The V and J ends lost 3 bases and 5 bases respectively, with 3 bases between them. This CDR3 is 11 amino acids long.

In its sample, this clonotype is medium-sized. The V gene is TRBV7-9, the J gene TRBJ2-7; D unclear. The germline V gene encodes CDR1 SEHNR and CDR2 FQNEAQ (reference sequence). The V end was cut by 1 base, the J end by 5 bases, with 6 bases between. The CDR3 loop spans 12 amino acids. The CDR3, as DNA: TGTGCCAGCAGCTTAGAGTTCCACGAGCAGTACTTC. Translation gives CASSLEFHEQYF.

This chain joins TRBV29-1 and TRBJ2-7; the match to TRBD2 covers 8 bases. This CDR3 region has 13 residues. V shed 4 bases and J 4 bases; nucleotides not matched to a gene: 6. CDR1 is SQVTM and CDR2 is ANQGSEA in the germline V gene. DNA for the CDR3: TGCAGCGTTGTACGGGAGGGGCATTACGAGCAGTACTTC. As protein: CSVVREGHYEQYF.

The rearrangement links TRBV4-3 to TRBJ1-1; 7 bases agree with TRBD1. This CDR3 is built from 13 residues. V was pared by 3 bases and J by 11 bases, with 9 bases of the junction left unmatched. Per germline, CDR1 LGHNA and CDR2 YSLEER. CDR3 loop: CASSQVQGRGAFF. The CDR3 DNA is TGCGCCAGCAGCCAGGTACAGGGGCGGGGTGCTTTCTTT.

The chain couples TRBV20-1 to TRBJ2-3, with no clear D. Looked up from germline, CDR1 is DFQATT and CDR2 is SNEGSKA (reference sequence). This CDR3 has 14 amino acids. Trimming removed 0 bases from V and 4 bases from J, with 11 bases in between. CDR3 sequence: CSARDRTGPDTQYF. Written as DNA, the CDR3 is TGCAGTGCTAGAGATCGAACCGGCCCAGATACGCAGTATTTT.

V usage is TRBV12-3 or TRBV12-4 and J usage is TRBJ2-2, with D tentatively TRBD2 (6 bases). The V end was cut by 7 bases, the J end by 6 bases, with 18 bases between. The CDR3 is made up of 15 amino acids. CDR3 sequence (DNA): TGTGCCAGCACCCGGGACTCCTGGGGGGCCGGGGAGCTGTTTTTT. Translation gives CASTRDSWGAGELFF.

V usage is TRBV14 and J usage is TRBJ1-3; no reliable D call. From germline, CDR1 is SGHDN and CDR2 FVKESK. The CDR3 consists of 11 residues. V was shortened by 1 base and J by 8 bases, with 3 bases between the two germline ends. CDR3: CASSQAYTIYF. CDR3 DNA: TGTGCCAGCAGCCAAGCGTACACCATATATTTT.

The gene calls are TRBV7-2 and TRBJ2-1; TRBD2 is a possible D gene (6 bases). Looked up from germline, CDR1 is SGHTA and CDR2 is FQGNSA. This CDR3 region has 16 residues. With 0 bases removed from V and 2 bases from J, the gap between germline ends came to 11 bases. CDR3 region: CASSLAPGATYNEQFF. The CDR3 DNA follows: TGTGCCAGCAGCTTAGCGCCGGGAGCCACCTACAATGAGCAGTTCTTC.

This clonotype was found a few times. V gene TRBV5-1 combines with J gene TRBJ2-1, with 15 bases aligning to TRBD2. The germline V gene has CDR1 SGHRS and CDR2 YFSETQ. The CDR3 spans 16 residues. The V gene end was trimmed by 4 bases and the J gene end by 9 bases; junction bases not matched to a gene: 8. CDR3 amino acids: CASSISPGLAGGEQFF. The CDR3 DNA reads as TGCGCCAGCAGCATTTCCCCGGGACTAGCGGGAGGTGAGCAGTTCTTC.

In DNA form, the CDR3 reads TGTGCCAGCAACAGAGAGACCCAGTACTTC. It codes for CASNRETQYF. V gene TRBV2 combines with J gene TRBJ2-5; unclear D gene. V gave up 7 bases and J gave up 4 bases, with 4 bases separating them. Germline values: CDR1 SNHLY, CDR2 FYNNEI. CDR3 size: 10 residues.